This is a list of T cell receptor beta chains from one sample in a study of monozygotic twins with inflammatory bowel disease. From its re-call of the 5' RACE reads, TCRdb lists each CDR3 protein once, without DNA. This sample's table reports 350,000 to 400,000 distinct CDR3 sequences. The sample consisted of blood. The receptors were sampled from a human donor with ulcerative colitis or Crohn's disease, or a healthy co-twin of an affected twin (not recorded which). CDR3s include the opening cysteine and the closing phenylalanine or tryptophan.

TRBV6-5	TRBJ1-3	CASSSLGQGTGNTIYF
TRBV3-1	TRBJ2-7	CASSPVRGLPGEQYF
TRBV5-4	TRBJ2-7	CASSPPDNSEQYF
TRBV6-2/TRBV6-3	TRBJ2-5	CASSSFDQQETQYF
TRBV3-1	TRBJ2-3	CASSQDFPAGVADTQYF
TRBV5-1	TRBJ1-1	CAGSRDGMNTEAFF
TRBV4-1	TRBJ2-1	CASSYPDRDYNEQFF
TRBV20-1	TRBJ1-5	CSAREPNRDLPQHF
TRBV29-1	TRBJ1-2	CSAGQGGSDYGYTF
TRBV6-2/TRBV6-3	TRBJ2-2	CASSFVAGNTGELFF
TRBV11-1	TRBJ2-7	CASSGHGQGPYEQYF
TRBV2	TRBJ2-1	CASKSTGQGSPQMHEQFF
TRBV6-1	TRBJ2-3	CASTRTGGRNTQYF
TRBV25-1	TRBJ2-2	CASTPVRGGTGELFF
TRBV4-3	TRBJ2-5	CASSRNYRQGGQETQYF
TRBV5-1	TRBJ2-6	CASSSGTSGGSGANVLTF
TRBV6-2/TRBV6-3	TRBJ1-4	CASSYPTGVRDGPLEKLFF
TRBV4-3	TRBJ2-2	CASSQDWLAGAINTGELFF
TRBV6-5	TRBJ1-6	CASSYQLTGANSPLHF
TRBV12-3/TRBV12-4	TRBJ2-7	CASSLVGTGDLEQYF
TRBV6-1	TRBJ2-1	CASSEGWGADYNEQFF
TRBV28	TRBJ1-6	CASSPGLPLNNSPLHF
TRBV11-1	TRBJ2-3	CASSLRSTSGASTDTQYF
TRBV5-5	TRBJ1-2	CASSHRDSQPGYTF
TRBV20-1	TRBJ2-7	CSANRGRTGPTAEQYF
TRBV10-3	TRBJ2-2	CATQIAGGTGELFF
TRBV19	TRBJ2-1	CASSRSGGAVYEQFF
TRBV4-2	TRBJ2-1	CASSRGGDLNNEQFF
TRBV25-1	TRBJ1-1	CASSPRPGTSVMNTEAFF
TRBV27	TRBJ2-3	CASSSGEGDTQYF
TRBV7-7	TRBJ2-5	CASSLRGKETQYF
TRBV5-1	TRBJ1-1	CASSLAGTLNTEAFF
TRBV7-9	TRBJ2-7	CASSYLRSHEDEQYF
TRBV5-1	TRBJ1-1	CASSLATGVDTEAFF
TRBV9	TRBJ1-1	CASSVGIGGGNTEAFF
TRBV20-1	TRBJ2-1	CSARWDSEQFF
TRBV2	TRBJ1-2	CASSEWRAINYGYTF
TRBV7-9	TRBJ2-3	CASTYGTGGSDTQYF
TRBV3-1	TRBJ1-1	CASSQTVYRDSGYTEAFF
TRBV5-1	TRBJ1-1	CASSPWTGVDTEAFF